This T cell receptor beta chain derives from a study of blood T cell repertoires in COVID-19. The germline gives CDR1 SGHVS, CDR2 FQNEAQ. The CDR3 is 16 amino acids. After removal of 0 bases from V and 2 bases from J, the junction contained 3 bases not matched to a gene. TCRdb's copy holds only in-frame clones and misses some; the assay was immunoSEQ multiplex PCR. The table records around 300,000 clones, roughly 84% of them present only once. Sequencing was performed on peripheral blood. The source is a man aged 50-60 years with active or convalescent COVID-19. The V gene is TRBV7-8, the J gene TRBJ1-3; 8 bases are shared with TRBD1. The CDR3 spells CASSLAPRGPGNTIYF. CDR3 DNA sequence: TGTGCCAGCAGCTTAGCGCCCAGGGGGCCTGGAAACACCATATATTTT. The full variable domain, completed using reference TRBV7-8 and TRBJ1-3, is GAGVSQSPRYKVAKRGQDVALRCDPISGHVSLFWYQQALGQGPEFLTYFQNEAQLDKSGLPSDRFFAERPEGSVSTLKIQRTQQEDSAVYLCASSLAPRGPGNTIYFGEGSWLTVV.